This T cell receptor (beta chain) is drawn from a study of T cells in narcolepsy. Background on the study: Patients with NT1 or NT2 and healthy control donors were enrolled. Study observations and caveats: Autoreactive clone sequences were missing from some blood memory CD4+ repertoires. Autoreactive clonotypes reportedly recurred in blood of same and different patients, not controls. Comparing one patient's CSF and blood CD4+ clonotypes highlighted HCRT- and TRIB2-specific autoreactive clonotypes.

A note on this clone: The antigen is not known.

Sequencing used immunoSEQ multiplex PCR; TCRdb keeps in-frame clones, though not all of them. Of over 15,000 clones listed, approximately 83% are singletons. From germline, CDR1 is MNHNY and CDR2 SVGAGI (reference sequence). The CDR3 contains 14 residues. The V end was cut by 0 bases, the J end by 3 bases, with 9 bases between. The chain recombines TRBV6-6 with TRBJ2-7; D unclear. This clonotype was obtained from a human donor in good health. Input material: memory (CD45RA-) CD4+ T cells from blood. In nucleotides, the CDR3 is TGTGCCAGCAGTTACTCAGGCAGAAACTACGAGCAGTACTTC. Translated: CASSYSGRNYEQYF.